This record looks at one T cell receptor (beta chain) sequence and its context. The antigen is not known. This record comes from a study of cytomegalovirus exposure and HLA in healthy donors. Study at large: The early release's HLA-typed donors yielded tens of millions of unique TCRs. Overall study results and limits: Trimming of TCR beta V- and J-genes showed a link, identified in a later analysis, to a missense DCLRE1C variant. When a later analysis was performed, an Asian-associated ancestry cluster reportedly had fewer N-insertions than the approximately 700-donor mean.

J was trimmed by 0 bases and V by 4 bases; bases with no gene match: 11. This CDR3 has 17 residues. Germline values: CDR1 SGHRS, CDR2 YFSETQ. Vbeta (60) and Jbeta (13) primers were used in the PCR. Measured with immunoSEQ multiplex PCR; TCRdb has only the in-frame clones, and not every one. The repertoire holds around 150,000 clones, with 71% as singletons. The V call is TRBV5-1, the J call TRBJ2-5; TRBD1 matches at 8 bases. The clonotype comes from a young woman in good health and CMV-seronegative. Sequencing was performed on PBMCs. The CDR3 here is CASSLRQGTEYQETQYF. The CDR3 DNA sequence: TGCGCCAGCAGCCTCCGACAGGGGACCGAGTACCAAGAGACCCAGTACTTC.